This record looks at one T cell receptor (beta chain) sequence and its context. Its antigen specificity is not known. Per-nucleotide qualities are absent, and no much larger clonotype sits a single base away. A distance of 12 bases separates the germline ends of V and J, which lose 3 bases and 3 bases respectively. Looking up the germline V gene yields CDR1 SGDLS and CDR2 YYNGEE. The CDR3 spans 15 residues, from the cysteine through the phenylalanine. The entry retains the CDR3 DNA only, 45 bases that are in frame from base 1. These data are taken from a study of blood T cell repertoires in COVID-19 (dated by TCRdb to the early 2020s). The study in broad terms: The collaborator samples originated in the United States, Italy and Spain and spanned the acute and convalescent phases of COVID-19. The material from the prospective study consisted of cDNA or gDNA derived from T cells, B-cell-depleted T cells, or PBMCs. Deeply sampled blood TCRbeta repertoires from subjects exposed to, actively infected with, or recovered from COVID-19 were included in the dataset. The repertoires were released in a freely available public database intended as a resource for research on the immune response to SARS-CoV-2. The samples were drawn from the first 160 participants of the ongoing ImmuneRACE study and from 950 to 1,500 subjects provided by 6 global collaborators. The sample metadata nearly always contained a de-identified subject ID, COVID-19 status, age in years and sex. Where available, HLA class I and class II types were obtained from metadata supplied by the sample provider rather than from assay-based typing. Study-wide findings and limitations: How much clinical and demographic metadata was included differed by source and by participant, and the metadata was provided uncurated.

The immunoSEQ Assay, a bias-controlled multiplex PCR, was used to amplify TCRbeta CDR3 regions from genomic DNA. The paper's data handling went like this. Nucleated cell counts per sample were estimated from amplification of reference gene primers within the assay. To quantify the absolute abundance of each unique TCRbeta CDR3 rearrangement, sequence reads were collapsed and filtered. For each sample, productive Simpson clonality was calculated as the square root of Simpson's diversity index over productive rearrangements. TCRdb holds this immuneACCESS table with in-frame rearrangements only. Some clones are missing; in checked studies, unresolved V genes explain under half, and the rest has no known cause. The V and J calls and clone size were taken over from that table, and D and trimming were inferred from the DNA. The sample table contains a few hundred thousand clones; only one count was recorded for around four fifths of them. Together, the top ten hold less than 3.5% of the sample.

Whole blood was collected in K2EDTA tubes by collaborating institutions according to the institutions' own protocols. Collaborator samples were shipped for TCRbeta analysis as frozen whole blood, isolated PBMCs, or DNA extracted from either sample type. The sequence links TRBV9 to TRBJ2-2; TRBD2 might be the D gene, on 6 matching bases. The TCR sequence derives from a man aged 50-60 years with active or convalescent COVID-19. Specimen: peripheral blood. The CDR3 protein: CASSATAGHTGELFF. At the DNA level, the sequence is TGTGCCAGCAGCGCCACGGCGGGGCACACCGGGGAGCTGTTTTTT.